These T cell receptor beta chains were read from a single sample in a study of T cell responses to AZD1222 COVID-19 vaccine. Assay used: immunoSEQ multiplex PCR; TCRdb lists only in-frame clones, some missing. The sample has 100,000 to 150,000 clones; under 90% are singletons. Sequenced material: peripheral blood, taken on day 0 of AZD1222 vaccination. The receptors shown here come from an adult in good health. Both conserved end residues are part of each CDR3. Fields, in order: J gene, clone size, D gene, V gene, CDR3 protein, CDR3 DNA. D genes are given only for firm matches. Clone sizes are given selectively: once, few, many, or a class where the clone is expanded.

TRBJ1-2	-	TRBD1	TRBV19	CASSSTGTNYGYTF	TGTGCCAGTAGTTCGACAGGGACTAACTATGGCTACACCTTC
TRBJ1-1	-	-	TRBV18	CASSPYRESATEAFF	TGTGCCAGCTCACCCTACAGGGAGTCGGCCACTGAAGCTTTCTTT
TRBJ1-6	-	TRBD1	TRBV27	CASSYRDRQNYNSPLHF	TGTGCCAGCAGTTATCGGGACAGACAGAACTATAATTCACCCCTCCACTTT
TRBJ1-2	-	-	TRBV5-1	CASSLGQNYGYTF	TGCGCCAGCAGCTTGGGACAAAACTATGGCTACACCTTC
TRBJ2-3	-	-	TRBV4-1	CASSQGPGVADTQYF	TGCGCCAGCAGCCAAGGTCCGGGGGTAGCGGATACGCAGTATTTT
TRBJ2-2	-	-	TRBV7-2	CASTLRGYGELFF	TGTGCCAGCACCTTAAGGGGGTACGGGGAGCTGTTTTTT
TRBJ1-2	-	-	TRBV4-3	CASSQDGGGSYGYTF	TGCGCCAGCAGCCAAGATGGGGGCGGTAGCTATGGCTACACCTTC
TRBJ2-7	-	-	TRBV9	CASNVAPGGLYEQYF	TGTGCCAGCAACGTAGCTCCAGGGGGGCTCTACGAGCAGTACTTC
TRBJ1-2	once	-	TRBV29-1	CSVRRGSLNYGYTF	TGCAGCGTCCGAAGAGGGTCCCTTAACTATGGCTACACCTTC
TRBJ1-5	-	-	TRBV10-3	CAISDSNQPQHF	TGTGCCATCAGCGACAGCAATCAGCCCCAGCATTTT
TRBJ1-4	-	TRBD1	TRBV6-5	CASRAQGATNEKLFF	TGTGCCAGCAGAGCCCAGGGGGCAACTAATGAAAAACTGTTTTTT
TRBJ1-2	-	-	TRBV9	CASSVGAVGGYTF	TGTGCCAGCAGCGTAGGGGCTGTGGGGGGCTACACCTTC
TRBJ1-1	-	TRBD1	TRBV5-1	CASSPVRGLLNTEAFF	TGCGCCAGCAGCCCGGTAAGGGGGCTTTTGAACACTGAAGCTTTCTTT
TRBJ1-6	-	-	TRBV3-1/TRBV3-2	CASSQDPRGIVSPLHF	TGTGCCAGCAGCCAAGACCCCAGGGGAATAGTTTCACCCCTCCACTTT
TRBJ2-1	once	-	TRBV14	CASSQDRRRSSYNEQFF	TGTGCCAGCAGCCAAGATCGTCGGAGGAGCTCCTACAATGAGCAGTTCTTC
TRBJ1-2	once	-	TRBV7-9	CASNRGAGNRYGYTF	TGTGCCAGCAACCGGGGGGCCGGGAACCGCTATGGCTACACCTTC
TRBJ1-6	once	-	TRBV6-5	CASTRSSYNSPLHF	TGTGCCAGCACCAGGAGCTCCTATAATTCACCCCTCCACTTT
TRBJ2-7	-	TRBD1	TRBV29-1	CSVQGRTYEQYF	TGCAGCGTACAGGGGAGAACCTACGAGCAGTACTTC
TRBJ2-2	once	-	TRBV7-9	CASSPPGGAASTGELFF	TGTGCCAGCAGCCCCCCCGGGGGTGCCGCTTCAACCGGGGAGCTGTTTTTT
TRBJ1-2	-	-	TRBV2	CASSGGTPGYGYTF	TGTGCCAGCAGTGGGGGGACGCCCGGTTATGGCTACACCTTC
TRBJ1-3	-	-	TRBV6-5	CASSYSGGSGGNTIYF	TGTGCCAGCAGTTACTCGGGAGGTAGCGGTGGAAACACCATATATTTT
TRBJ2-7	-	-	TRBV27	CASSPLGRNYEQYF	TGTGCCAGCAGCCCCCTCGGGCGGAACTACGAGCAGTACTTC
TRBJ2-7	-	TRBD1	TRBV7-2	CASSLASFRGTLSYEQYF	TGTGCCAGCAGCTTGGCGTCCTTCAGGGGGACCCTCTCCTACGAGCAGTACTTC
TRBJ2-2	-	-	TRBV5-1	CASSLLFNTGELFF	TGCGCCAGCAGCCTTCTTTTCAACACCGGGGAGCTGTTTTTT
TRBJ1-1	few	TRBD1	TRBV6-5	CASNSGGLTEAFF	TGTGCCAGCAACTCAGGGGGGTTGACTGAAGCTTTCTTT
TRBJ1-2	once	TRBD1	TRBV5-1	CASSLTGGTNYGYTF	TGCGCCAGCAGCTTGACAGGGGGCACTAACTATGGCTACACCTTC
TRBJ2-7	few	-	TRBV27	CASSLSGDASYEQYF	TGTGCCAGCAGTTTATCAGGGGATGCCTCCTACGAGCAGTACTTC
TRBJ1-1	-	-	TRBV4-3	CASSQEGFEAFF	TGCGCCAGCAGCCAAGAGGGGTTTGAAGCTTTCTTT
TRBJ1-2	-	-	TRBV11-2	CASTSRQDYIYGYTF	TGTGCCAGCACCTCACGGCAGGACTATATCTATGGCTACACCTTC
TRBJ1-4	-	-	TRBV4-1	CASSQVVAQGSEKLFF	TGCGCCAGCAGCCAAGTTGTAGCGCAGGGCTCTGAAAAACTGTTTTTT
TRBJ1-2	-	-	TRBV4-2	CASSQVAGNYGYTF	TGTGCCAGCAGCCAAGTCGCAGGCAACTATGGCTACACCTTC
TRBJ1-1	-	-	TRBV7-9	CASSLVQAGNTEAFF	TGTGCCAGCAGCTTAGTTCAGGCGGGGAACACTGAAGCTTTCTTT
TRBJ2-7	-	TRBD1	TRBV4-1	CASSQDDRGFTYEQYF	TGCGCCAGCAGCCAAGATGACAGGGGGTTCACCTACGAGCAGTACTTC
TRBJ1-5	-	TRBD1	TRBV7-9	CASSLSGGDQPQHF	TGTGCCAGCAGCTTATCAGGGGGCGATCAGCCCCAGCATTTT
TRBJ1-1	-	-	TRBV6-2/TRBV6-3	CASSRTAMNTEAFF	TGTGCCAGCAGCAGGACAGCCATGAACACTGAAGCTTTCTTT
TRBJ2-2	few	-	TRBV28	CASSLSYLAGIGGELFF	TGTGCCAGCAGTTTATCGTACTTGGCGGGGATTGGCGGGGAGCTGTTTTTT
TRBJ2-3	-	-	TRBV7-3	CASSKTGGRTDTQYF	TGTGCCAGCAGTAAAACTGGGGGCAGAACAGATACGCAGTATTTT
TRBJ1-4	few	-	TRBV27	CASSLRYREREKLFF	TGTGCCAGCAGTTTACGTTACAGGGAGAGAGAAAAACTGTTTTTT
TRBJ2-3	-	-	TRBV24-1	CATSDPRFSTDTQYF	TGTGCCACCAGTGATCCGAGATTTAGCACAGATACGCAGTATTTT
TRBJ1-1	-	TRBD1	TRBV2	CASSGRGDRERLF	TGTGCCAGCAGTGGGAGGGGGGACAGGGAACGCCTCTTT
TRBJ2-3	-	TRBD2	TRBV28	CASTLPQAGVLTDTQYF	TGTGCCAGCACCCTCCCCCAAGCGGGGGTTCTCACAGATACGCAGTATTTT
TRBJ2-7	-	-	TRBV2	CASRPVYEQYF	TGTGCCAGCAGACCTGTCTACGAGCAGTACTTC
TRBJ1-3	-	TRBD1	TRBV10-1	CASSESIGTGLDTIYF	TGCGCCAGCAGTGAGTCGATCGGGACAGGGTTGGACACCATATATTTT
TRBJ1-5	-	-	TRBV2	CASSEAGQPQHF	TGTGCCAGCAGTGAAGCGGGCCAGCCCCAGCATTTT
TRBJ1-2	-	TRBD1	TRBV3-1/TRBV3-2	CASSRNRDRRTQGYGYTF	TGTGCCAGCAGCCGCAACCGGGACAGGAGAACCCAGGGCTATGGCTACACCTTC
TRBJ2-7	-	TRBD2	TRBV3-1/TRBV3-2	CASSHRAGKYEQYF	TGTGCCAGCAGCCATCGAGCGGGGAAATACGAGCAGTACTTC
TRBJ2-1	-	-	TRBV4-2	CASSQYLDTNEQFF	TGTGCCAGCAGCCAATACCTGGACACTAATGAGCAGTTCTTC
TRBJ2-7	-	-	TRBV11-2	CASSFSGLFEQYF	TGTGCCAGCAGCTTTTCAGGGCTCTTCGAGCAGTACTTC
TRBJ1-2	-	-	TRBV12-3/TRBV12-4	CASSLLGNYGYTF	TGTGCCAGCAGTCTCCTGGGTAACTATGGCTACACCTTC
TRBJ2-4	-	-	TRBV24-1	CATSEGRGSQLGKNIQYF	TGTGCCACCAGTGAAGGCAGGGGCTCCCAATTAGGCAAAAACATTCAGTACTTC
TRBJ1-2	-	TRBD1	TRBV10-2	CASMRTGANYGYTF	TGCGCCAGCATGCGGACAGGGGCTAACTATGGCTACACCTTC
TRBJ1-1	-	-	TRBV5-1	CASSDLSVNTEAFF	TGCGCCAGCAGTGATCTGAGCGTAAACACTGAAGCTTTCTTT
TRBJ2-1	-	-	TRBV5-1	CATFRDPGSYNEQFF	TGCGCCACCTTTCGGGACCCGGGCTCTTACAATGAGCAGTTCTTC
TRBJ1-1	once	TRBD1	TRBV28	CASSPRFVGQGTLGAFF	TGTGCCAGCAGTCCACGGTTTGTAGGACAGGGCACCTTAGGCGCTTTCTTT
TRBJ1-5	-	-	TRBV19	CASSRGVSNHQPQHF	TGTGCCAGTAGTCGTGGGGTCTCTAACCATCAGCCCCAGCATTTT
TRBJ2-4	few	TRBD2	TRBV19	CASSRRGGVENIQYF	TGTGCCAGTAGTAGGCGCGGGGGGGTGGAAAACATTCAGTACTTC
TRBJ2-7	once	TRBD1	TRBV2	CASSEGRGRYEQYF	TGTGCCAGCAGTGAGGGCAGGGGGCGGTACGAGCAGTACTTC
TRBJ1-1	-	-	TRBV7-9	CASSLLGTEAFF	TGTGCCAGCAGTTTACTGGGGACTGAAGCTTTCTTT
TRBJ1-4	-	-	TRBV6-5	CASSPTTNEKLFF	TGTGCCAGCAGCCCCACAACTAATGAAAAACTGTTTTTT